The entry below describes one TCR beta chain. The V segment lost 6 bases and the J segment 7 bases; nucleotides outside the gene matches: 3. Germline V gene data show CDR1 as MNHEY and CDR2 as SMNVEV (reference sequence). This CDR3 region has 12 residues. This sample stems from a study of blood T cell repertoires in COVID-19. Here immunoSEQ multiplex PCR was the method, and the copy in TCRdb shows in-frame clones only, minus some. The sample has 200,000 or so clones, 75% to 90% seen once. The source is a woman in her late teens or twenties in a cohort exposed to, infected with or recovered from COVID-19 (not recorded which). The chain recombines TRBV27 with TRBJ1-5; TRBD1 matches 7 bases. Source material: PBMCs or T cells enriched from blood (not recorded which). This CDR3 is CASRTGAQPQHF. The CDR3 bases are TGTGCCAGCAGAACAGGGGCCCAGCCCCAGCATTTT.